The clone carrying this TCR beta chain came up a few times. This specimen belongs to a study of patients and donors after allogeneic stem cell transplantation. TCRdb reanalysed the RT-PCR reads using MiXCR and keeps one entry per CDR3 protein. The data hold 390,000 or so distinct CDR3 sequences, with around 16% observed a single time. The CDR3 is 12 amino acids. The V gene lost 7 bases and the J gene lost 2 bases, with 6 bases spanning the gap. The J gene is TRBJ2-4, the V gene TRBV12-3 or TRBV12-4; no reliable D call. The sequence came from a human donor who was either an allogeneic HSCT recipient or a stem cell or donor lymphocyte infusion donor (not recorded which). It is not recorded whose cells these are; they may come from a transplant donor. The sample taken for sequencing was blood, either unsorted or a sorted T cell fraction (not recorded which). CDR3 sequence (DNA): TGTGCCAGCACTGGAACCAAAAACATTCAGTACTTC. Amino acids: CASTGTKNIQYF.